Presented here are 13 T cell receptor beta chains from one specimen sequenced in a study of blood T cell repertoires in COVID-19. Here immunoSEQ multiplex PCR was the method, and the copy in TCRdb shows in-frame clones only, minus some. The sample holds tens of thousands of clones, 82% seen once. Sequenced input: peripheral blood. The receptors were sampled from a woman over 75 with acute or convalescent COVID-19.

J is TRBJ1-5 and V is TRBV3-1 (or the pseudogene TRBV3-2); a weak D match, TRBD1 (6 bases). The germline gives CDR1 LGHDT, CDR2 YNNKEL (reference sequence). V lost 5 bases, J lost 4 bases, and 9 bases lay in between. This CDR3 has 13 residues. CDR3 in DNA: TGTGCCAGCAGCTGGACAGCTAATCAGCCCCAGCATTTT. As protein: CASSWTANQPQHF.

This chain connects TRBV19 to TRBJ2-2; D perhaps matches TRBD2 (6 bases). V dropped 4 bases and J dropped 1 base, with 13 bases sitting between them. Per germline, CDR1 LNHDA and CDR2 SQIVND (reference sequence). The CDR3 has 16 residues. This CDR3 is CASSSPRRVNTGELFF. The DNA for the CDR3 is TGTGCCAGTAGTAGCCCGAGGAGGGTGAACACCGGGGAGCTGTTTTTT. Combining the CDR3 with reference TRBV19 and TRBJ2-2 gives the whole variable domain DGGITQSPKYLFRKEGQNVTLSCEQNLNHDAMYWYRQDPGQGLRLIYYSQIVNDFQKGDIAEGYSVSREKKESFPLTVTSAQKNPTAFYLCASSSPRRVNTGELFFGEGSRLTVL.

The rearrangement links TRBV2 to TRBJ1-2; 7 nucleotides line up with TRBD1. The CDR3 is 16 residues long. Germline values: CDR1 SNHLY, CDR2 FYNNEI. V trimming: 4 bases; J trimming: 8 bases; junction bases outside the gene matches: 16. In nucleotides, the CDR3 is TGTGCCAGCAGTGCACAAGGGAACACAGGGGTGAGGGGCTACACCTTC. It yields the protein CASSAQGNTGVRGYTF.

The chain uses TRBV5-4 and TRBJ1-2, with 9 bases identical to TRBD1. This CDR3 region has 13 residues. CDR1 and CDR2 from the germline V gene are SGHNT and YYREEE (reference sequence). The junction had 7 bases not matched to a gene; V was cut back by 6 bases and J by 7 bases. DNA for the CDR3: TGTGCCAGCACCCTAACAGGGGGCCCTGGCTACACCTTC. This gives the protein CASTLTGGPGYTF. Full variable domain (missing parts from reference TRBV5-4 and TRBJ1-2): ETGVTQSPTHLIKTRGQQVTLRCSSQSGHNTVSWYQQALGQGPQFIFQYYREEENGRGNFPPRFSGLQFPNYSSELNVNALELDDSALYLCASTLTGGPGYTFGSGTRLTVV.

The V call is TRBV7-3, the J call TRBJ2-5, with TRBD1 identical over 9 bases. Looked up from germline, CDR1 is SGHTA and CDR2 is FQGTGA. CDR3 length: 15 amino acids. Trimming took 5 bases from V and 5 from J; bases not matched to a gene: 9. CDR3 residues: CASSLGTGRRETQYF. For the CDR3, the DNA is TGTGCCAGCAGCCTCGGGACAGGGAGACGGGAGACCCAGTACTTC.

The chain uses TRBV19 and TRBJ1-5; the match to TRBD1 covers 8 bases. J gave up 1 base and V 7 bases, and 6 bases lay outside the gene matches. Germline lookup yields CDR1 LNHDA and CDR2 SQIVND (reference sequence). The CDR3 runs 15 residues. CDR3 loop: CASTPQGVSNQPQHF. The CDR3 region has the DNA TGTGCCAGTACCCCACAGGGGGTGAGCAATCAGCCCCAGCATTTT.

This chain links TRBV9 with TRBJ1-3, with TRBD1 matching 8 bases. Trimming took 0 bases from V and 3 from J; bases not matched to a gene: 5. The CDR3 length is 16 residues. Germline assignment: CDR1 SGDLS and CDR2 YYNGEE. The CDR3 nucleotides are TGTGCCAGCAGCGTAGGGACAGGGATAGATGGAAACACCATATATTTT. This encodes CASSVGTGIDGNTIYF.

The chain joins TRBV6-1 to TRBJ2-7; 7 nucleotides align to TRBD1. The CDR3 totals 15 residues. V trimming: 2 bases; J trimming: 1 base; junction bases outside the gene matches: 5. Germline CDR1 MNHNS, CDR2 SASEGT. The CDR3 region has the DNA TGTGCCAGCAGTGAATGGGACAGTGTATCCTACGAGCAGTACTTC. Its translation: CASSEWDSVSYEQYF.

The V and J genes are TRBV20-1 and TRBJ2-3; 7 nucleotides match TRBD2. Germline lookup yields CDR1 DFQATT and CDR2 SNEGSKA (reference sequence). The ends lost 3 bases at V and 7 bases at J; junction bases unmatched: 7. There are 13 residues in the CDR3. CDR3 in DNA: TGCAGTGCTAGTTTATCCGGGAGGCATACGCAGTATTTT. Protein sequence: CSASLSGRHTQYF.

V is TRBV7-9 and J is TRBJ2-2; D unclear. This CDR3 is 14 amino acids long. Germline CDR1 reads SEHNR; CDR2 reads FQNEAQ (reference sequence). V was cut by 3 bases and J by 1 base, with 6 bases left in between. The CDR3 is CASSLNRNTGELFF. The CDR3 DNA reads as TGTGCCAGCAGCTTGAACAGGAACACCGGGGAGCTGTTTTTT.

J is TRBJ2-7 and V is TRBV6-5, with D perhaps TRBD2 (5 bases). The CDR3 is 11 amino acids. The germline V gene encodes CDR1 MNHEY and CDR2 SVGAGI. Trimming stripped 2 bases from V and 6 bases from J, with 5 bases between. The CDR3 spells CASSYEGEQYF. The CDR3 DNA is TGTGCCAGCAGTTACGAGGGCGAGCAGTACTTC.

The chain employs TRBV7-8 and TRBJ2-1, with 10 bases aligning to TRBD2. Per germline, CDR1 SGHVS and CDR2 FQNEAQ. The CDR3 is 18 residues long. Losses at the gene ends were 2 bases for V and 6 bases for J; bases not matched to a gene: 13. CDR3 DNA sequence: TGTGCCAGCAGCTTATTGGTAGCGGGAGGCCCTATGGGCAATGAGCAGTTCTTC. Its translation is CASSLLVAGGPMGNEQFF.

On this clone itself: It is unclear where the CDR3 begins or ends on the DNA, so no DNA is shown, and the CDR3 is as TCRdb lists it. The rearrangement uses TRBV21-1 and TRBJ2-3; the table's TRBD1 call for D was not verified on the DNA. TRBV21-1 is a pseudogene. The CDR3 totals 17 residues, both ends included. CDR3 amino acids: CASSKVGRGSSTDTQYF.